Listed below are T cell receptor beta chains from one sample, sequenced in a study of neoadjuvant anti-PD-1 for oral cavity cancer. The assay was immunoSEQ multiplex PCR, and TCRdb's table has in-frame clones only and misses some. The table records around 7,000 clones, 48% of them present only once. The sample in question was tumor tissue, obtained before nivolumab (anti-PD-1) treatment. The origin of the receptors is a person aged 35-79 years with oral cavity squamous cell carcinoma. Both conserved end residues are part of each CDR3. A D gene is named only where the DNA matches it firmly. Size tells how often a clone was seen (once, few, many) or the class of an expanded clone, and some rows leave it out.

TRBJ2-7 | . | TRBV28 | TRBD1 | CASSGYADWTGVPYEQYF | TGTGCCAGCAGTGGATATGCCGACTGGACAGGGGTGCCCTACGAGCAGTACTTC
TRBJ2-1 | . | TRBV2 | . | CARSGVNNEQFF | TGTGCCAGGTCGGGAGTGAATAATGAGCAGTTCTTC
TRBJ2-5 | . | TRBV2 | . | CASSDRGAREETQYF | TGTGCCAGCAGTGATCGTGGGGCCAGGGAGGAGACCCAGTACTTC
TRBJ1-1 | . | TRBV2 | TRBD1 | CASRGDRGARYTEAFF | TGTGCCAGCAGGGGAGACAGGGGAGCGAGGTACACTGAAGCTTTCTTT
TRBJ1-5 | few | TRBV6-1 | . | CASSEGNQPQHF | TGTGCCAGCAGTGAAGGAAACCAGCCCCAGCATTTT
TRBJ2-1 | few | TRBV6-5 | . | CASRRPGVYNEQFF | TGTGCCAGCAGACGACCGGGAGTGTACAATGAGCAGTTCTTC
TRBJ1-3 | . | TRBV20-1 | . | CSAQDSYTIYF | TGCAGTGCGCAAGACAGTTATACCATATATTTT
TRBJ1-2 | . | TRBV6-1 | . | CASTPSISNYGYTF | TGTGCCAGCACTCCCAGTATTTCTAACTATGGCTACACCTTC
TRBJ2-7 | once | TRBV27 | . | CASSFSTQTAAYEQYF | TGTGCCAGCAGTTTCTCGACCCAGACGGCAGCCTACGAGCAGTACTTC
TRBJ2-7 | . | TRBV11-2 | TRBD2 | CASSLGHSGGGYEQYF | TGTGCCAGCAGCTTAGGGCATTCGGGGGGTGGCTACGAGCAGTACTTC
TRBJ2-6 | . | TRBV19 | TRBD1 | CASSSQGAGANVLTF | TGTGCCAGTAGTTCCCAGGGGGCTGGGGCCAACGTCCTGACTTTC
TRBJ2-7 | . | TRBV6-5 | . | CAGQQGRGYEQYF | TGTGCCGGACAACAGGGAAGAGGGTACGAGCAGTACTTC
TRBJ2-7 | . | TRBV10-3 | TRBD1 | CAISPRDRTDEQYF | TGTGCCATCAGCCCCCGGGACAGGACAGACGAGCAGTACTTC
TRBJ2-7 | few | TRBV27 | . | CASSLGGGGVYEQYF | TGTGCCAGCAGTTTAGGGGGCGGGGGAGTGTACGAGCAGTACTTC
TRBJ2-7 | . | TRBV4-2 | . | CASSPRDWTYEQYF | TGTGCCAGCAGCCCCAGGGACTGGACCTACGAGCAGTACTTC
TRBJ2-3 | medium-sized | TRBV4-1 | . | CASSQVYGPSTDTQYF | TGCGCCAGCAGCCAAGTCTACGGGCCCTCCACAGATACGCAGTATTTT
TRBJ2-7 | few | TRBV7-2 | TRBD2 | CASSGGLAGGEQYF | TGTGCCAGCAGCGGGGGACTAGCGGGAGGGGAGCAGTACTTC
TRBJ2-1 | . | TRBV5-1 | . | CASSLVGATEVVEQFF | TGCGCCAGCAGCTTGGTGGGGGCGACAGAGGTGGTTGAGCAGTTCTTC
TRBJ1-1 | . | TRBV7-3 | . | CASSPGQLYTEAFF | TGTGCCAGCAGCCCCGGACAGCTCTACACTGAAGCTTTCTTT
TRBJ2-7 | . | TRBV7-9 | TRBD2 | CASSSIAGRSTYEQYF | TGTGCCAGCAGCTCCATAGCGGGCCGGAGCACCTACGAGCAGTACTTC
TRBJ2-1 | . | TRBV28 | TRBD2 | CASSLVRQGPGTSGSDEQFF | TGTGCCAGCAGTTTAGTTAGACAGGGCCCGGGGACTAGCGGGAGTGATGAGCAGTTCTTC
TRBJ2-7 | . | TRBV6-5 | TRBD1 | CASSATTGSYEQYF | TGTGCCAGCAGTGCTACGACAGGGTCCTACGAGCAGTACTTC
TRBJ2-5 | . | TRBV11-3 | TRBD2 | CASSSETAGGRETQYF | TGTGCCAGCAGCTCAGAGACAGCGGGAGGGCGAGAGACCCAGTACTTC
TRBJ1-4 | . | TRBV18 | . | CASSPESGREKLFF | TGTGCCAGCTCACCGGAGTCAGGGCGAGAAAAACTGTTTTTT
TRBJ2-5 | few | TRBV6-5 | TRBD1 | CASSYGNRGPGETQYF | TGTGCCAGCAGTTACGGGAACAGGGGGCCCGGGGAGACCCAGTACTTC
TRBJ2-1 | . | TRBV6-1 | TRBD2 | CASIGGRVYEQFF | TGTGCCAGCATCGGCGGGAGGGTCTATGAGCAGTTCTTC
TRBJ2-7 | . | TRBV9 | TRBD2 | CASSVGPGGVAGDEQYF | TGTGCCAGCAGCGTAGGGCCGGGGGGGGTAGCGGGAGACGAGCAGTACTTC
TRBJ2-7 | . | TRBV11-2 | . | CASSPRDWTYEQYF | TGTGCCAGCAGCCCTCGAGACTGGACCTACGAGCAGTACTTC
TRBJ2-1 | . | TRBV5-4 | TRBD2 | CASSLQVVVGGVHNEQFF | TGTGCCAGCAGCTTACAGGTCGTAGTGGGAGGGGTCCACAATGAGCAGTTCTTC
TRBJ2-5 | once | TRBV19 | TRBD1 | CASSGQGFVAQYF | TGTGCCAGTTCCGGACAGGGTTTTGTGGCCCAGTACTTC
TRBJ2-2 | . | TRBV6-6 | TRBD2 | CASGIAGEAGELFF | TGTGCCAGCGGGATAGCGGGAGAAGCCGGGGAGCTGTTTTTT
TRBJ1-5 | . | TRBV6-1 | . | CATSQDHSAQHF | TGTGCCACGTCTCAGGACCATTCAGCCCAGCATTTT
TRBJ1-4 | . | TRBV27 | TRBD1 | CASSPGQGGYEKLFF | TGTGCCAGCAGTCCCGGACAGGGGGGTTATGAAAAACTGTTTTTT
TRBJ2-3 | . | TRBV6-5 | TRBD1 | CASRPTGVADTQYF | TGTGCCAGCAGACCCACAGGGGTAGCAGATACGCAGTATTTT
TRBJ2-2 | . | TRBV11-2 | TRBD2 | CASGSGGELFF | TGTGCCAGCGGTAGCGGGGGGGAGCTGTTTTTT
TRBJ2-3 | . | TRBV6-1 | . | CASSGLRILGDTQYF | TGTGCCAGCAGTGGGTTGAGGATCCTGGGGGATACGCAGTATTTT
TRBJ2-7 | large | TRBV9 | . | CASSVGQSSYEQYF | TGTGCCAGCAGCGTAGGACAGTCCTCCTACGAGCAGTACTTC
TRBJ1-5 | few | TRBV2 | . | CAGGLRGNQPQHF | TGTGCCGGAGGCCTTAGGGGTAATCAGCCCCAGCATTTT
TRBJ2-7 | . | TRBV7-2 | . | CASRFTEGGPYKQYF | TGTGCCAGCAGATTCACGGAGGGAGGCCCCTATAAGCAGTACTTC
TRBJ2-2 | . | TRBV19 | . | CASSLLQGGGELFF | TGTGCCAGTAGTCTACTTCAGGGTGGCGGGGAGCTGTTTTTT
TRBJ1-2 | . | TRBV19 | TRBD1 | CASSIQGDNYGYTF | TGTGCCAGTAGTATCCAGGGGGATAACTATGGCTACACCTTC
TRBJ2-5 | . | TRBV9 | . | CASSPQGSVGAQYF | TGTGCCAGCAGCCCCCAGGGGAGCGTGGGTGCCCAGTACTTC
TRBJ1-1 | . | TRBV28 | TRBD1 | CASSAPGGRNTEAFF | TGTGCCAGCAGCGCACCAGGGGGGAGAAACACTGAAGCTTTCTTT
TRBJ1-5 | . | TRBV15 | TRBD1 | CATSRPGQSQPQHF | TGTGCCACCAGCAGACCGGGACAGTCTCAGCCCCAGCATTTT
TRBJ2-1 | . | TRBV7-9 | TRBD2 | CASSLIAGGRYNEQFF | TGTGCCAGCAGCTTAATTGCGGGAGGTCGATACAATGAGCAGTTCTTC
TRBJ2-3 | . | TRBV10-3 | TRBD2 | CAIRGLAGVADTQYF | TGTGCCATCAGGGGACTAGCGGGAGTGGCAGATACGCAGTATTTT
TRBJ1-5 | few | TRBV19 | TRBD1 | CASAAGQVYQPQHF | TGTGCCAGTGCCGCGGGACAGGTCTATCAGCCCCAGCATTTT
TRBJ1-1 | medium-sized | TRBV19 | . | CASRPFEGTEAFF | TGTGCCAGTAGACCCTTTGAGGGCACTGAAGCTTTCTTT